This section outlines one TCR beta chain sequence together with its context. This specimen comes from a study of blood T cell repertoires in COVID-19. Germline V gene data show CDR1 as MNHEY and CDR2 as SVGEGT. The CDR3 spans 16 residues. V was cut by 2 bases and J by 4 bases, with 15 bases left in between. The repertoire was sequenced with immunoSEQ multiplex PCR; TCRdb's copy has only in-frame clones and lacks some. Found here are more than 14,000 clones, around 87% of them singletons; the top ten hold roughly 17%. Material for sequencing was peripheral blood. The clonotype comes from a human donor in a cohort sampled during active COVID-19. V gene TRBV6-2 or TRBV6-3 combines with J gene TRBJ2-1, with TRBD1 as a possible D gene (6 bases). Here the CDR3 DNA reads TGTGCCAGCAGTTACGGGGGCGGACCAGAATACAATGAGCAGTTCTTC. Protein sequence: CASSYGGGPEYNEQFF.